This T cell receptor (beta chain) was identified during a study of cytomegalovirus exposure and HLA in healthy donors. Notes on the study in general: Apparent HLA restriction characterized most CMV-associated TCR beta chains in a later analysis. Association with HLA alleles at 0.05 false discovery rate was found for some 18,000 TCR beta sequences in a later analysis.

The primer mix had 60 Vbeta and 13 Jbeta primers. The data were produced by immunoSEQ multiplex PCR, yet TCRdb's version contains in-frame clones alone and is incomplete. The listing records 130,000 to 150,000 clones. V shed 5 bases and J 6 bases; nucleotides not matched to a gene: 9. Germline loops: CDR1 SGHNT, CDR2 YYREEE (reference sequence). CDR3 length: 14 amino acids. As regards this clone: What it recognizes is unknown.

Each of the donors was a healthy bone marrow donor. This chain connects TRBV5-4 to TRBJ2-3; 7 positions agree with TRBD1. This clonotype originated in a man aged 40-50 years in good health and CMV-seronegative. The sequencing sample was made of PBMCs. The CDR3 DNA reads as TGTGCCAGCAGAATACAGGGGTCAGGCGATACGCAGTATTTT. It codes for CASRIQGSGDTQYF.